This is a list of T cell receptor beta chains from one sample in a study of STAT5B mutations in CD4+ large granular lymphocyte leukemia. Measured with immunoSEQ multiplex PCR; TCRdb has only the in-frame clones, and not every one. The sample includes some 45,000 clones, 65% to 90% of them seen just once. Specimen: CD4+ T cells from blood buffy coats. The receptors were sampled from a human donor in good health. CDR3s include the opening cysteine and the closing phenylalanine or tryptophan. Only part of the rows carry a size: once, few, many, or a class if the clone is expanded.

>TRBJ1-6|-|14|TRBV27
CASTSDGLNSPLHF
>TRBJ2-6|-|14|TRBV11-3
CASSFQAGANVLTF
>TRBJ1-1|-|13|TRBV7-3
CASSWKNGREAFF
>TRBJ2-7|few|12|TRBV7-9
CASSLGVYEQYF
>TRBJ2-1|-|12|TRBV7-3
CASSLIGNEQFF
>TRBJ2-7|few|13|TRBV29-1
CSAVYRASYEQYF
>TRBJ1-5|-|15|TRBV27
CASRQAFYSNQPQHF
>TRBJ2-1|-|16|TRBV19
CASSRVAGDSYNEQFF
>TRBJ2-2|-|13|TRBV30
CAWKRRVTGELFF
>TRBJ2-7|-|16|TRBV9
CASSVAGTSGRYEQYF
>TRBJ2-7|-|14|TRBV30
CAWSLLPNRDEQYF
>TRBJ2-1|-|14|TRBV6-5
CASNRGSSYNEQFF
>TRBJ1-1|few|14|TRBV7-9
CASSLDRGRAEAFF
>TRBJ2-3|-|16|TRBV6-6
CASRTETSGPRGAQYF
>TRBJ1-5|once|14|TRBV30
CAWSGDRGSKPQHF
>TRBJ1-2|-|17|TRBV7-9
CASSWGPVGQNPSGYTF
>TRBJ1-5|-|14|TRBV28
CASSLGGGSQPQHF
>TRBJ1-4|-|14|TRBV30
CAWSRTGQQLKLFF
>TRBJ2-7|few|17|TRBV21-1
CASSKKVLVGRGHEQYF
>TRBJ2-7|-|15|TRBV5-6
CASSPEGQSTYEQYF
>TRBJ2-3|-|13|TRBV7-9
CASSPEGQGTQYF
>TRBJ1-1|-|16|TRBV7-9
CASTNSGKGGATEAFF
>TRBJ2-3|-|14|TRBV5-1
CASSLVTVTDTQYF
>TRBJ1-1|once|13|TRBV7-9
CASSLRPGAEAFF
>TRBJ2-1|few|14|TRBV27
CASRSGSGYNEQFF
>TRBJ2-5|-|13|TRBV5-1
CASSLEGAETQYF
>TRBJ2-2|-|19|TRBV4-1
CASSQPGLAGGSNTGELFF
>TRBJ2-3|-|15|TRBV5-4
CASSLIDRGTDTQYF
>TRBJ1-4|-|15|TRBV19
CASGVSGTGAEKLFF
>TRBJ2-7|-|14|TRBV5-1
CASSFSGRAYEQYF
>TRBJ2-6|-|15|TRBV30
CAWSLGLSGANVLTF
>TRBJ1-5|few|12|TRBV7-9
CASSLVDQPQHF
>TRBJ1-2|-|15|TRBV19
CASRLTGLADYGYTF
>TRBJ2-5|-|17|TRBV5-5
CASSLASGLLGKETQYF
>TRBJ1-3|-|16|TRBV7-3
CASSTQGPPRGNTIYF
>TRBJ2-5|-|13|TRBV18
CASSSGELETQYF
>TRBJ1-5|-|13|TRBV5-6
CASSRTGVQPQHF
>TRBJ2-5|-|15|TRBV15
CATSRELKYQETQYF
>TRBJ1-1|-|14|TRBV6-5
CASSYAFGGTEAFF
>TRBJ2-1|-|15|TRBV5-1
CASSRAGVLYNEQFF
>TRBJ2-1|-|17|TRBV18
CASSPTVGASTYNEQFF
>TRBJ1-1|-|13|TRBV18
CASSPGENTEAFF
>TRBJ2-1|once|15|TRBV7-7
CASSLGLAGVDEQFF
>TRBJ1-5|-|14|TRBV30
CAWNHGQGAQPQHF
>TRBJ2-3|-|16|TRBV13
CASSFRQGVGTDTQYF
>TRBJ2-3|-|15|TRBV4-2
CAAGGTKPSTDTQYF
>TRBJ2-7|-|14|TRBV30
CAWSGLAGSYEQYF
>TRBJ1-2|-|16|TRBV5-4
CASSLLGGVSNYGYTF
>TRBJ1-1|-|16|TRBV27
CASSLKGPEVLTEAFF
>TRBJ2-1|-|16|TRBV4-1
CASSQVILRVDNEQFF
>TRBJ2-3|-|14|TRBV29-1
CSAPRGAGADTQYF